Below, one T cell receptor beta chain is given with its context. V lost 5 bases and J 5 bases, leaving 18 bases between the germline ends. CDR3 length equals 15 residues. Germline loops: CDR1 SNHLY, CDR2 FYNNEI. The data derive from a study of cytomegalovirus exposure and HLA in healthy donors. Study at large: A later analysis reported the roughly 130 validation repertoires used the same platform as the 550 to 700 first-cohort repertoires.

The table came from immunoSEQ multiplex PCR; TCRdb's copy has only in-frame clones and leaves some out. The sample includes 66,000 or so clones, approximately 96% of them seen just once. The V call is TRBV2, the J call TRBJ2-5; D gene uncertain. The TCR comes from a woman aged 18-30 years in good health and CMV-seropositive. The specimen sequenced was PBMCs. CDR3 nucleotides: TGTGCCAGCAGTCCCCGGGTTCCGAAGCAGGAGACCCAGTACTTC. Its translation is CASSPRVPKQETQYF.